This is a list of T cell receptor beta chains from one sample in a study of regulatory T cells in long-lasting Graves disease. MiXCR, run by TCRdb on the multiplex PCR reads, gives a single entry per CDR3 protein. The sample shows a few hundred thousand distinct CDR3 sequences, 16% of them seen only once. Another study also made use of these data, one on T cells in Graves' hyperthyroidism and ophthalmopathy.

The sample was peripheral blood mononuclear cells (PBMCs), taken at new diagnosis, from a patient treated with antithyroid drugs. The receptors originated from a man aged 35-49 years with Graves disease. Both conserved end residues are part of each CDR3.

V gene: TRBV3-1; J gene: TRBJ2-1; CDR3 protein: CASSRGGIYNEQFF
V gene: TRBV5-1; J gene: TRBJ2-2; CDR3 protein: CASFKDRTGELFF
V gene: TRBV5-5; J gene: TRBJ2-1; CDR3 protein: CASSPGTQNYNEQFF
V gene: TRBV2; J gene: TRBJ2-5; CDR3 protein: CASSAERAETQYF
V gene: TRBV6-5; J gene: TRBJ1-2; CDR3 protein: CASSWTGTYGYTF
V gene: TRBV12-5; J gene: TRBJ1-5; CDR3 protein: CASGLVLGLSNQPQHF
V gene: TRBV5-1; J gene: TRBJ2-3; CDR3 protein: CASSLAEFRLAAPTDTQYF
V gene: TRBV2; J gene: TRBJ2-1; CDR3 protein: CASSRLGTGNNEQFF
V gene: TRBV28; J gene: TRBJ1-4; CDR3 protein: CASSLPTGGGNEKLFF
V gene: TRBV5-1; J gene: TRBJ2-3; CDR3 protein: CASSFERDTDTQYF
V gene: TRBV5-6; J gene: TRBJ2-3; CDR3 protein: CASSTSTGITDTQYF
V gene: TRBV5-1; J gene: TRBJ2-2; CDR3 protein: CASNEQPNTGELFF
V gene: TRBV18; J gene: TRBJ2-7; CDR3 protein: CASSPSSAGGSYEQYF
V gene: TRBV2; J gene: TRBJ2-1; CDR3 protein: CASSPRAGLAGGREQFF
V gene: TRBV14; J gene: TRBJ2-4; CDR3 protein: CASSRRRGITKNIQYF
V gene: TRBV2; J gene: TRBJ2-4; CDR3 protein: CASRPGGVGAKNIQYF
V gene: TRBV3-1; J gene: TRBJ2-3; CDR3 protein: CASSLGEPDTQYF
V gene: TRBV3-1; J gene: TRBJ2-1; CDR3 protein: CASSQVSAPLNEQFF
V gene: TRBV20-1; J gene: TRBJ1-1; CDR3 protein: CSAREQSNTEAFF